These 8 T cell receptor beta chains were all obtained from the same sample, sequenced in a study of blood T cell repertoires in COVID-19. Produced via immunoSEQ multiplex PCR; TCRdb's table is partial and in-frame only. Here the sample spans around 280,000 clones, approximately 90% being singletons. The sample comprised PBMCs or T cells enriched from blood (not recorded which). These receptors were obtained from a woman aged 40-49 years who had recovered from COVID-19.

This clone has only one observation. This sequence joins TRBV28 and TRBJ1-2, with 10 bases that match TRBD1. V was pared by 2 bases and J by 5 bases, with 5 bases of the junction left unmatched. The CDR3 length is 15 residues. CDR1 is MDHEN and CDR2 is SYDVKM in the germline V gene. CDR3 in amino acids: CASSLRTGGKYGYTF. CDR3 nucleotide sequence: TGTGCCAGCAGTTTACGGACAGGGGGGAAATATGGCTACACCTTC.

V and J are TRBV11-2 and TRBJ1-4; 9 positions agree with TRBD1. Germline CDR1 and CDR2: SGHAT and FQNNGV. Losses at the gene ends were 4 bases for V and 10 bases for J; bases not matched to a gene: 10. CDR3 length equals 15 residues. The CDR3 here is CASSWGTGRIRKLFF. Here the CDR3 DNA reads TGTGCCAGCAGCTGGGGGACAGGGCGGATCCGAAAACTGTTTTTT.

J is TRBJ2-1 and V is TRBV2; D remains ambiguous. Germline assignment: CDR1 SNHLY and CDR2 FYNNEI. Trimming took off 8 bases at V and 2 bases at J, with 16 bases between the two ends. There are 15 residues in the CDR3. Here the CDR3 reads CASLVDDRAYNEQFF. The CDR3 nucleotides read TGTGCCAGCCTAGTAGATGACCGAGCCTACAATGAGCAGTTCTTC.

The chain's CDR3 is CASSIFSGANVLTF. DNA of the CDR3: TGTGCCAGCAGTATCTTCTCTGGGGCCAACGTCCTGACTTTC. The chain recombines TRBV27 with TRBJ2-6, with unresolved D. The germline gives CDR1 MNHEY, CDR2 SMNVEV (reference sequence). This CDR3 spans 14 amino acids. The ends were cut back, 5 bases at V and 0 bases at J, with 5 bases in the middle. The full variable domain, with the rest looked up from reference TRBV27 and TRBJ2-6, is EAQVTQNPRYLITVTGKKLTVTCSQNMNHEYMSWYRQDPGLGLRQIYYSMNVEVTDKGDVPEGYKVSRKEKRNFPLILESPSPNQTSLYFCASSIFSGANVLTFGAGSRLTVL.

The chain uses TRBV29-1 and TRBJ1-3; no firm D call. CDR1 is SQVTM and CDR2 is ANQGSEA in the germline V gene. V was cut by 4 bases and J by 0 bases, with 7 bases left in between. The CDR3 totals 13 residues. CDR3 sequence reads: CSVAESSGNTIYF. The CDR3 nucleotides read TGCAGCGTTGCGGAGAGCTCTGGAAACACCATATATTTT.

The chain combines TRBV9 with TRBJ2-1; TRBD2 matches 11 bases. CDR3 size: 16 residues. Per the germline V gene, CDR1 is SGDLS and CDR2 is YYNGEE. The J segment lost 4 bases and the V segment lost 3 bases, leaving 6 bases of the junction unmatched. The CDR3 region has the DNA TGTGCCAGCAGCGCGACTAGCGGGGCGACGTACAATGAGCAGTTCTTC. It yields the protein CASSATSGATYNEQFF. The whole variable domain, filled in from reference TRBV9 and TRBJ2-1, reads DSGVTQTPKHLITATGQRVTLRCSPRSGDLSVYWYQQSLDQGLQFLIQYYNGEERAKGNILERFSAQQFPDLHSELNLSSLELGDSALYFCASSATSGATYNEQFFGPGTRLTVL.

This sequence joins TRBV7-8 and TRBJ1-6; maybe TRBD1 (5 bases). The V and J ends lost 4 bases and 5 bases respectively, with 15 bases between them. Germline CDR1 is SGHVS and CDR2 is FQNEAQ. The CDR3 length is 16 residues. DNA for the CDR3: TGTGCCAGCAGCTCGCAAGGGGCGTCGAATAATTCACCCCTCCACTTT. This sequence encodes CASSSQGASNNSPLHF.

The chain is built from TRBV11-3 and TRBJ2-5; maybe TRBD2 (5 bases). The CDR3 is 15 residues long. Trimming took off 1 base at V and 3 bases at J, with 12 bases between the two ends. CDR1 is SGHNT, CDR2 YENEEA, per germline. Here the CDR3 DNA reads TGTGCCAGCAGCTTAGGAAGTACGAGGGAAGAGACCCAGTACTTC. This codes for CASSLGSTREETQYF. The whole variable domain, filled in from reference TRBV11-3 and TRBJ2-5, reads EAGVVQSPRYKIIEKKQPVAFWCNPISGHNTLYWYLQNLGQGPELLIRYENEEAVDDSQLPKDRFSAERLKGVDSTLKIQPAELGDSAVYLCASSLGSTREETQYFGPGTRLLVL.